These T cell receptor beta chains were read from a single sample in a study of blood T cells in healthy people across ages. TCRdb analysed the 5' RACE reads with MiXCR anew, one entry per CDR3 protein. The sample has 850,000 to 1,300,000 distinct CDR3 sequences, 40% to 55% seen once. Sequenced sample: blood. The receptors originated from a woman in her fifties or sixties in good health. CDR3s include the opening cysteine and the closing phenylalanine or tryptophan. D genes are given only for firm matches. The listing skips clone size in some rows; elsewhere it reads once, few, many or a size class.

TGTGCCAGCAGTGGGACATCTTTCACAGATACGCAGTATTTT CASSGTSFTDTQYF TRBV2 NA NA TRBJ2-3
TGTGCCAGCAGTTTATCGGCACAGTTCTCCTACGAGCAGTACTTC CASSLSAQFSYEQYF TRBV28 NA NA TRBJ2-7
TGTGCCAGCAGTTGGGTGGGTGAAAAACTGTTTTTT CASSWVGEKLFF TRBV6-2/TRBV6-3 few NA TRBJ1-4
TGTGCCATCAGTGAGTGGGGACAATCCATGGGAGATACGCAGTATTTT CAISEWGQSMGDTQYF TRBV10-3 few NA TRBJ2-3
TGCGCCAGCAGTCAAAATAGTGGGACTAGCGGGAGAGATCAGTACTTC CASSQNSGTSGRDQYF TRBV5-1 few TRBD2 TRBJ2-7
TGTACCAGCAGTTTCGCCCCCCTACTAGCGGGAGGGGTCTACAATGAGCAGTACTTC CTSSFAPLLAGGVYNEQYF TRBV28 NA TRBD2 TRBJ2-7
TGTGCCAGCAGTTTATCGGGTAGTCTGGCCAAAAACATTCAGTACTTC CASSLSGSLAKNIQYF TRBV28 NA NA TRBJ2-4
TGTGCCAGCAGTTGGTCCACAGGACCACAAGAGACCCAGTACTTC CASSWSTGPQETQYF TRBV28 NA NA TRBJ2-5
TGTGCCAGCAGCTTCCCCGCGACAGGGACAGATACGCAGTATTTT CASSFPATGTDTQYF TRBV13 NA TRBD1 TRBJ2-3
TGTGCCAGCAGCGTAGGCGGACAGGGGGCCAACGAGCAGTACTTC CASSVGGQGANEQYF TRBV9 NA TRBD1 TRBJ2-7
TGTGCCAGCTCACCCCAAAAAACCGGGACACCCCCGGAGACCCAGTACTTC CASSPQKTGTPPETQYF TRBV18 NA NA TRBJ2-5
TGTGCCAGCAAAAGACTAGCGGGAGACGAGCAGTACTTC CASKRLAGDEQYF TRBV5-6 NA TRBD2 TRBJ2-7
TGTGCCAGCAGCCCGTTTATGTCAAGCCGGGGTAGCGGGAGTCTGTCCTACAATGAGCAGTTCTTC CASSPFMSSRGSGSLSYNEQFF TRBV21-1 few NA TRBJ2-1
TGTGCCAGCAGCTTGGACAGGGTGCTTGGCGGGGAGCTGTTTTTT CASSLDRVLGGELFF TRBV7-9 NA TRBD1 TRBJ2-2
TGTGCCAGCAGCTTGGCCAGGGCGACTAATGAAAAACTGTTTTTT CASSLARATNEKLFF TRBV5-5 NA NA TRBJ1-4
TGCAGCGTTGAACATCCGGGACAGGGGTCGTACGAGCAGTACTTC CSVEHPGQGSYEQYF TRBV29-1 NA TRBD1 TRBJ2-7
TGTGCCAGCAGCTTATCCCCAGGCTCTACCTACGAGCAGTACTTC CASSLSPGSTYEQYF TRBV7-6 NA NA TRBJ2-7
TGTGCCAGCAGCGACCGCGGGGGATACCAAGAGACCCAGTACTTC CASSDRGGYQETQYF TRBV4-2 few TRBD2 TRBJ2-5
TGTGCCAGCAGCCGACGTGTGGGGCACACTGAAGCTTTCTTT CASSRRVGHTEAFF TRBV12-3/TRBV12-4 NA NA TRBJ1-1
TGCAGCGTAACCAACAGGGGGGCCTATGGCTACACCTTC CSVTNRGAYGYTF TRBV29-1 few TRBD1 TRBJ1-2
TGTGCCAGCAGGGGTGTGGCTACAACCTACGAGCAGTACTTC CASRGVATTYEQYF TRBV2 NA NA TRBJ2-7
TGTGCCAGCAGTCCCCCCCGGGGAGGGACGAGAGATGAGCAGTTCTTC CASSPPRGGTRDEQFF TRBV11-1 few TRBD2 TRBJ2-1
TGTGCCACCTCTCAGACGAGCTCGGGTGGCTACACCTTC CATSQTSSGGYTF TRBV2 few NA TRBJ1-2
TGTGCCAGCAGCCCAGAGACGGGATCTAGCACAGATACGCAGTATTTT CASSPETGSSTDTQYF TRBV11-2 NA NA TRBJ2-3
TGTGCCAGCAGTTACATAGCGGGAGGGCCGCGGGAGACCCAGTACTTC CASSYIAGGPRETQYF TRBV12-3/TRBV12-4 NA TRBD2 TRBJ2-5
TGTGCCAGCAGTGCGTTTCTAGCCTACGAGCAGTACTTC CASSAFLAYEQYF TRBV2 NA NA TRBJ2-7
TGCGCCAGCAGCCACGGACAGGTGGCCGAGCAGTACTTC CASSHGQVAEQYF TRBV5-1 NA TRBD1 TRBJ2-7
TGTGCCACCAGTGATCCCATAGCGGGAGGTACCGGATATATTGGTGAGCAGTTCTTC CATSDPIAGGTGYIGEQFF TRBV24-1 few TRBD2 TRBJ2-1
TGCGCCAGCAGCTTAGAACAGGGGATTGGGCAGTTCTTC CASSLEQGIGQFF TRBV5-1 NA TRBD1 TRBJ2-1
TGTGCCAGCAGTCCCCTGGGGGGGAACACTGAAGCTTTCTTT CASSPLGGNTEAFF TRBV27 NA NA TRBJ1-1
TGTGCCAGCAAGGCGACAGGGAACCCCTACAATGAGCAGTTCTTC CASKATGNPYNEQFF TRBV6-2/TRBV6-3 NA TRBD1 TRBJ2-1
TGTGCCAGCAGTTACACGGGGGGAGGCGTAGGTCTGGGGACCCAGTACTTC CASSYTGGGVGLGTQYF TRBV6-6 NA TRBD2 TRBJ2-5
TGTGCCAGCAGTATTTCACCGGGACTTAAGAACACTGAAGCTTTCTTT CASSISPGLKNTEAFF TRBV5-4 NA NA TRBJ1-1
TGCAGCGTTGACCCGGGGGCCGGCGGGAGAGGTGAGCAGTACTTC CSVDPGAGGRGEQYF TRBV29-1 once NA TRBJ2-5
TGCAGCGTCGCTCTGACTAGCGGGAGCTACAATGAGCAGTACTTC CSVALTSGSYNEQYF TRBV29-1 NA TRBD2 TRBJ2-7
TGTGCCAGCAGTCCCCAGCATGAGCAGTTCTTC CASSPQHEQFF TRBV28 NA NA TRBJ2-1
TGTGCCAGCAGCCCCTCCGGGACAGGGGGTAGACGCGGAAACTCCTACGAGCAGTACTTC CASSPSGTGGRRGNSYEQYF TRBV27 NA TRBD1 TRBJ2-7
TGTGCCAGCAGTATTAGCGGGAGGGTGAATGAGCAGTTCTTC CASSISGRVNEQFF TRBV28 NA TRBD2 TRBJ2-1
TGTGCCAGCAGCCCCTCTAGCGGGATGAACAATGAGCAGTTCTTC CASSPSSGMNNEQFF TRBV7-3 NA TRBD2 TRBJ2-1
TGTGCCAGTAGTACCACGGGACTAGCGGCCTACGAGCAGTACTTC CASSTTGLAAYEQYF TRBV19 NA TRBD2 TRBJ2-7
TGCGCCAGCAGCCAACTAGCGGGAGGAGTGGGCGATACGCAGTATTTT CASSQLAGGVGDTQYF TRBV4-1 few TRBD2 TRBJ2-3
TGTGCCAGCAGCCACGAAATCTCGTGGGATAGCACAGATACGCAGTATTTT CASSHEISWDSTDTQYF TRBV3-1 few NA TRBJ2-3
TGTGCCAGCAGCCCTTCGGGAGGTGGGGACATTCAGTACTTC CASSPSGGGDIQYF TRBV28 NA TRBD2 TRBJ2-4
TGTGCCAGCAGCCAAGGCGACAGGGACGAGCAGTACTTC CASSQGDRDEQYF TRBV3-1 NA TRBD1 TRBJ2-7
TGTGCCTGGAGTGCCGGGCCCAATTCACCCCTCCACTTT CAWSAGPNSPLHF TRBV30 NA NA TRBJ1-6
TGTGCCAGCAGCTTCGGGACAGGGGGCTCCGAGCAGTACTTC CASSFGTGGSEQYF TRBV11-2 few TRBD1 TRBJ2-7
TGTGCCAGCAGCTTATTAAGCGGGAGAATGTTTTTTAATGAGCAGTTCTTC CASSLLSGRMFFNEQFF TRBV7-8 NA TRBD2 TRBJ2-1
TGCAGTGCTAGGCAGCGGGAGGCGGTTGAGCAGTTCTTC CSARQREAVEQFF TRBV20-1 NA TRBD2 TRBJ2-1
TGTGCCAGCAGGACTAGCGGGAGGACTGTAGAGCAGTACTTC CASRTSGRTVEQYF TRBV2 NA TRBD2 TRBJ2-7
TGTGCCAGCAAGGGACAGGGGATCGACGAGCAGTACTTC CASKGQGIDEQYF TRBV6-1 few TRBD1 TRBJ2-7
TGTGCCAGCAGTTTAGAGGGGGGGAGGGGTCAGCCCCAGCATTTT CASSLEGGRGQPQHF TRBV12-3/TRBV12-4 once NA TRBJ1-5
TGTGCCAGCCACGGGGGGAGCAATCAGCCCCAGCATTTT CASHGGSNQPQHF TRBV12-3/TRBV12-4 NA NA TRBJ1-5
TGTGCCAGCAGTGGCCCCTCCTTCGCTAGCGGGAGGGGGTACGAGCAGTACTTC CASSGPSFASGRGYEQYF TRBV28 NA TRBD2 TRBJ2-7
TGCAGTGCGAATCCGGGACAGGGAGGGGAGACCCAGTACTTC CSANPGQGGETQYF TRBV20-1 NA TRBD1 TRBJ2-5